The 23 T cell receptor beta chains below come from one sample, sequenced in a study of early T cells in non-severe SARS-CoV-2 infection. TCRdb re-derived calls from the 5' RACE reads in MiXCR, one entry per CDR3 protein. Counted here are approximately 88,000 distinct CDR3 sequences, roughly 13% occurring once; the ten biggest clones make up about 1.5%. Sequencing used whole blood. These receptors all come from an adult who was a healthcare worker with PCR-confirmed SARS-CoV-2 infection or an uninfected control (not recorded which).

This clonotype was picked up many times. The chain links TRBV6-1 to TRBJ1-6; perhaps TRBD1 as D (6 bases). The germline V and J ends were trimmed by 2 bases and 7 bases, with 12 bases remaining between them. Germline CDR1 is MNHNS and CDR2 is SASEGT. The CDR3 runs 15 residues. CDR3 loop: CASSESSRGNSPLHF. The CDR3 DNA follows: TGTGCCAGCAGTGAAAGTAGCAGGGGAAATTCACCCCTCCACTTT.

J is TRBJ2-3 and V is TRBV4-3; possibly TRBD2 for D (5 bases). V dropped 0 bases and J dropped 11 bases, with 12 bases sitting between them. The CDR3 loop spans 13 amino acids. Germline CDR1 LGHNA, CDR2 YSLEER. CDR3 in amino acids: CASSQEPSGGQYF. Written as DNA, the CDR3 is TGCGCCAGCAGCCAAGAGCCATCAGGAGGGCAGTATTTT.

There are many counts of this clonotype. The rearrangement joins TRBV20-1 to TRBJ2-5; possible D gene TRBD2, 6 bases. Trimming took off 1 base at V and 4 bases at J, with 13 bases between the two ends. The CDR3 has 14 residues. In germline, CDR1 is DFQATT, CDR2 SNEGSKA (reference sequence). The CDR3: CSARGYAGPETQYF. For the CDR3, the DNA is TGCAGTGCTAGAGGGTATGCGGGGCCAGAGACCCAGTACTTC.

The V gene is TRBV20-1, the J gene TRBJ2-7; D is uncertain. The CDR3 contains 12 residues. Between the trimmed V and J ends, which lost 1 base and 6 bases, there was a span of 10 bases. Germline V lookup: CDR1 DFQATT, CDR2 SNEGSKA (reference sequence). The CDR3 region has the DNA TGCAGTGCTAGAGTTTCGGGCGGCGAGCAGTACTTC. Translation gives CSARVSGGEQYF.

This chain joins TRBV29-1 and TRBJ2-5; 9 bases map to TRBD2. Trimming removed 3 bases from V and 1 base from J; junction bases left unmatched: 3. CDR1 SQVTM and CDR2 ANQGSEA come from the germline V gene. The CDR3 covers 14 residues. CDR3 in DNA: TGCAGCGTTGATCCTAGCGGGGCCCAAGAGACCCAGTACTTC. Its protein is CSVDPSGAQETQYF.

As to this clonotype: It may be a read error: a sequence one base away is much more abundant. The chain combines TRBV3-1 with TRBJ2-7; D not certain. The CDR3 contains 11 residues. V lost 3 bases and J lost 0, with 0 bases in between. Germline CDR1 LGHDT, CDR2 YNNKEL (reference sequence). The CDR3 reads CASSHSYEQYF. Written as DNA, the CDR3 is TGTGCCAGCAGCCACTCCTACGAGCAGTACTTC.

This chain joins TRBV5-6 and TRBJ1-2; D gene unclear. Germline assignment: CDR1 SGHDT and CDR2 YYEEEE. V lost 1 base, J lost 10 bases, and 8 bases lay in between. This CDR3 comprises 11 residues. Here the CDR3 reads CASSLLLAYTF. In nucleotides, the CDR3 is TGTGCCAGCAGCTTGTTACTGGCCTACACCTTC.

This clonotype appeared a few times. The chain couples TRBV12-3 or TRBV12-4 to TRBJ1-6; 8 bases align to TRBD1. CDR3 length equals 15 residues. V trimming: 6 bases; J trimming: 7 bases; junction bases outside the gene matches: 8. As DNA, the CDR3 is TGTGCCAGCAGGGAGGGACAGGCTTTAAATTCACCCCTCCACTTT. This encodes CASREGQALNSPLHF.

In this sample, this clonotype turned up many times. The V and J genes are TRBV4-3 and TRBJ2-7; D gene uncertain. This CDR3 spans 13 amino acids. Germline V CDR1 and CDR2: LGHNA, YSLEER. V was cut by 0 bases and J by 3 bases, with 6 bases left in between. The DNA of the CDR3 is TGCGCCAGCAGCCAAGAGAGGCACTACGAGCAGTACTTC. It codes for CASSQERHYEQYF.

This clonotype was observed at least ten times. This rearrangement joins TRBV6-4 to TRBJ2-3; possibly TRBD2 for D (6 bases). The CDR3 is made up of 14 amino acids. Looked up from germline, CDR1 is MRHNA and CDR2 is SNTAGT. V was clipped by 3 bases and J by 3 bases, with 10 bases between them. CDR3 nucleotide sequence: TGTGCCAGCAGTGAGCGGGGAGGAACAGATACGCAGTATTTT. This sequence encodes CASSERGGTDTQYF.

This clonotype showed up just a few times. The J gene is TRBJ1-1, the V gene TRBV11-2; no reliable D call. V lost 1 base to trimming and J lost 0 bases, with 6 bases between them. The CDR3 extends over 14 amino acids. CDR1 and CDR2 (germline): SGHAT, FQNNGV. CDR3 DNA sequence: TGTGCCAGCAGCTTAGCCACTATGAACACTGAAGCTTTCTTT. This encodes CASSLATMNTEAFF.

This clonotype has a count of ten or more. The CDR3 loop is CASSDRPGGTEAFF. Here the CDR3 DNA reads TGCGCCAGCAGTGACAGGCCCGGGGGCACTGAAGCTTTCTTT. The chain couples TRBV10-2 to TRBJ1-1; D is perhaps TRBD1 (5 bases). V gave up 3 bases and J gave up 4 bases, with 12 bases separating them. The CDR3 runs to 14 residues. Germline V gene sequence: CDR1 WSHSY, CDR2 SAAADI.

A few counts support this clonotype. The chain employs TRBV4-3 and TRBJ2-2; 7 nucleotides line up with TRBD1. The trim removed 0 bases at V and 3 bases at J, leaving 7 bases unmatched. This CDR3 region has 17 residues. Germline V gene lookup returns CDR1 LGHNA and CDR2 YSLEER. The chain's CDR3 is CASSQDLGDSYTGELFF. CDR3 sequence (DNA): TGCGCCAGCAGCCAAGATCTGGGGGACAGTTACACCGGGGAGCTGTTTTTT.

The V call is TRBV7-9, the J call TRBJ2-1, with D perhaps given as TRBD1 or TRBD2 (6 bases each). In germline, CDR1 is SEHNR, CDR2 FQNEAQ (reference sequence). The CDR3 extends over 16 amino acids. The V gene lost 9 bases and the J gene lost 0 bases, with 18 bases spanning the gap. CDR3 nucleotide sequence: TGTGCCAGTCGACCTTCCGGGGGCCTCTCCTACAATGAGCAGTTCTTC. Residues: CASRPSGGLSYNEQFF.

V is TRBV5-1 and J is TRBJ2-5; no reliable D call. The CDR3 consists of 13 residues. V was clipped by 0 bases and J by 0 bases, with 3 bases between them. The germline V gene has CDR1 SGHRS and CDR2 YFSETQ. CDR3 in DNA: TGCGCCAGCAGCTTGGGCAACCAAGAGACCCAGTACTTC. The encoded protein is CASSLGNQETQYF.

This clonotype was detected ten times or more. The rearrangement joins TRBV27 to TRBJ1-5; no clear D gene. Per the germline V gene, CDR1 is MNHEY and CDR2 is SMNVEV (reference sequence). The CDR3 contains 14 residues. V was cut by 6 bases and J by 0 bases, with 9 bases left in between. CDR3 region: CASRTLGSNQPQHF. CDR3 nucleotide sequence: TGTGCCAGCAGAACCCTTGGTAGCAATCAGCCCCAGCATTTT.

This clonotype was seen only a few times. The chain joins TRBV11-2 to TRBJ2-2; D may be TRBD1 (6 bases). Germline lookup yields CDR1 SGHAT and CDR2 FQNNGV. The CDR3 consists of 17 residues. Between the trimmed V and J ends, which lost 3 bases and 1 base, there was a span of 15 bases. As DNA, the CDR3 is TGTGCCAGCAGCTTGACAACAGGGTCGCGGAACACCGGGGAGCTGTTTTTT. Residues: CASSLTTGSRNTGELFF.

This clonotype was observed many times. The chain carries TRBV2 and TRBJ2-2; TRBD1 aligns across 7 bases. Germline values: CDR1 SNHLY, CDR2 FYNNEI. Trimming took 6 bases from V and 0 from J; bases not matched to a gene: 7. This CDR3 comprises 16 residues. In DNA, the CDR3 is TGTGCCAGCAGGCGTACCGGGACAGCGAACACCGGGGAGCTGTTTTTT. Translation: CASRRTGTANTGELFF.

The genes are TRBV20-1 and TRBJ2-5; 7 bases line up with TRBD2. From germline, CDR1 is DFQATT and CDR2 SNEGSKA (reference sequence). V dropped 5 bases and J dropped 6; count of bases not matched to a gene: 12. The CDR3 has 14 amino acids. CDR3 nucleotides: TGCAGTGCTGAACCGGGGGGTGGGGAACAGACCCAGTACTTC. Protein: CSAEPGGGEQTQYF.

This clonotype has only a few counts. This chain joins TRBV6-2 or TRBV6-3 and TRBJ1-5; 7 nucleotides line up with TRBD1. CDR3 length: 17 residues. Germline CDR1 reads MNHEY; CDR2 reads SVGEGT. Trimming removed 8 bases from V and 0 bases from J; junction bases left unmatched: 13. In nucleotides, the CDR3 is TGTGCCAGCGGAACGGCAGACGGGACAGATAGCAATCAGCCCCAGCATTTT. It yields the protein CASGTADGTDSNQPQHF.

This chain uses TRBV6-6 with TRBJ2-7; D is perhaps TRBD1 or TRBD2 (5 bases each). The CDR3 extends over 16 amino acids. Trimming pared 0 bases from V and 0 bases from J, leaving 12 bases between. The V gene's germline CDR1 is MNHNY and CDR2 SVGAGI (reference sequence). The CDR3 region is CASSYSTGRSSYEQYF. CDR3 sequence (DNA): TGTGCCAGCAGTTACTCGACGGGACGGTCCTCCTACGAGCAGTACTTC.

This clonotype appeared many times. The chain couples TRBV5-1 to TRBJ2-1, with D maybe TRBD2 (5 bases). The CDR3 runs 12 residues. Germline V gives CDR1 SGHRS, CDR2 YFSETQ. V lost 5 bases and J lost 4, with 7 bases in between. In nucleotides, the CDR3 is TGCGCCAGCAGTGGGGAGTACAATGAGCAGTTCTTC. It is translated as CASSGEYNEQFF.

This chain joins TRBV6-5 and TRBJ2-7, with a possible D match to TRBD2 (5 bases). Trimming took 7 bases from V and 2 from J, leaving 12 bases between them. The germline V gene encodes CDR1 MNHEY and CDR2 SVGAGI. The CDR3 runs to 13 residues. CDR3 loop: CASTARGTYEQYF. The CDR3 DNA reads TGTGCCAGCACCGCCCGAGGGACCTACGAGCAGTACTTC.